The 8 T cell receptor beta chains below all came from one sample that was sequenced in a study of cytomegalovirus exposure and HLA in healthy donors. The repertoire was sequenced with immunoSEQ multiplex PCR; TCRdb's copy has only in-frame clones and lacks some. The table has around 350,000 clones, 80% to 90% seen once. Sequencing was performed on PBMCs. The receptors come from a woman younger than 35 in good health and CMV-seronegative.

The chain couples TRBV15 to TRBJ2-3; TRBD2 agrees at 13 bases. V trimming: 8 bases; J trimming: 6 bases; junction bases outside the gene matches: 11. The CDR3 is made up of 16 amino acids. Germline V gives CDR1 LNHNV, CDR2 YYDKDF (reference sequence). This CDR3 is CATSQGTSGVLDTQYF. The CDR3 nucleotides read TGTGCCACCTCCCAGGGGACTAGCGGGGTTCTTGATACGCAGTATTTT.

The chain recombines TRBV6-5 with TRBJ1-2; 7 bases line up with TRBD1. The CDR3 spans 12 residues. Trimming removed 5 bases from V and 9 bases from J; junction bases left unmatched: 6. CDR1 and CDR2 (germline): MNHEY, SVGAGI. CDR3 loop: CASSIRQGSYTF. The CDR3 DNA reads TGTGCCAGCAGTATCCGACAGGGCAGCTACACCTTC.

V is TRBV6-5 and J is TRBJ2-1, with D tentatively TRBD1 (5 bases). This CDR3 contains 16 residues. In germline, CDR1 is MNHEY, CDR2 SVGAGI. Deletions cut 0 bases from V and 1 base from J, with 10 bases between. Here the CDR3 DNA reads TGTGCCAGCAGTTACTCGGGCAGGGCTTCCTACAATGAGCAGTTCTTC. Amino acid sequence: CASSYSGRASYNEQFF.

V and J are TRBV14 and TRBJ2-1; 13 bases line up with TRBD2. Germline CDR1 SGHDN, CDR2 FVKESK. Losses at the gene ends were 4 bases for V and 9 bases for J; bases not matched to a gene: 6. This CDR3 has 15 amino acids. CDR3 DNA sequence: TGTGCCAGCAGCCCCGGACTAGCGGGAGTGGTTGAGCAGTTCTTC. Translated: CASSPGLAGVVEQFF.

This clone has only one observation. This chain joins TRBV6-1 and TRBJ1-6, with 7 bases identical to TRBD1. After removal of 9 bases from V and 13 bases from J, the junction contained 12 bases not matched to a gene. CDR3 size: 13 residues. The germline V gene has CDR1 MNHNS and CDR2 SASEGT. DNA for the CDR3: TGTGCCAGTTTTTTAGGACAGGTCCCCCCCCTCCACTTT. Amino acids: CASFLGQVPPLHF.

The rearrangement links TRBV27 to TRBJ1-4; D might be TRBD1 (6 bases). Germline-derived CDR1 and CDR2 are MNHEY and SMNVEV (reference sequence). Trimming shortened V by 4 bases and J by 5 bases, and 14 bases separated the two germline ends. The CDR3 extends over 15 amino acids. The CDR3 DNA sequence: TGTGCCAGCAGTTCAACCGGGACACTAAATGAAAAACTGTTTTTT. Its translation: CASSSTGTLNEKLFF.

The chain combines TRBV21-1 with TRBJ1-5; the tabulated D call, TRBD1, remains unverified against the DNA. TRBV21-1 constitutes a pseudogene. The CDR3 contains 16 residues. CDR3 in amino acids: CASSKVWTGQGQPQHF. CDR3 sequence (DNA): TGTGCCAGCAGCAAAGTTTGGACGGGTCAGGGTCAGCCCCAGCATTTT.

V and J are TRBV10-3 and TRBJ2-1; 7 bases agree with TRBD1. The germline V gene has CDR1 ENHRY and CDR2 SYGVKD. The CDR3 contains 18 residues. The ends lost 5 bases at V and 0 bases at J; junction bases unmatched: 13. The CDR3 nucleotides read TGTGCCATCAGTATGCCAGGAGGACAGGTTAGCTCCTACAATGAGCAGTTCTTC. Its protein product is CAISMPGGQVSSYNEQFF.